This passage covers 10 T cell receptor beta chains from one sample sequenced in a study of T-cell memory formation after mild COVID-19 (TCRdb year 2021). Library method: 5' RACE. The sequencer listed for this sample is Illumina NovaSeq 6000. TCRdb redid the processing of the public reads, applying fastp at Q25 and MiXCR, and retained in-frame beta chains. For every CDR3 protein sequence, its rows merge into one entry that carries the most common genes and DNA. The sample profile shows around 300,000 distinct CDR3 sequences; roughly 13% of them were found once. Clones ranked in the top ten supply about 20% of the sample. The sample was PBMCs or a T cell subset sorted from them (not recorded which). The origin of the receptors is a young man who had mild COVID-19 (a few samples of this study predate the infection). The sample titles of this study are shuffled in the database, so cell type and time point are left out; the donor was told from shared clones.

The rearrangement links TRBV30 to TRBJ2-5; possibly TRBD2 for D (6 bases). Germline CDR1 and CDR2: GTSNPN and SVGIG (reference sequence). CDR3 length: 13 amino acids. V dropped 2 bases and J dropped 5 bases, with 12 bases sitting between them. CDR3 coding DNA: TGTGCCTGGAGTTCTAGCGCCGGGGAGACCCAGTACTTC. Its translation is CAWSSSAGETQYF.

The chain is built from TRBV7-9 and TRBJ2-1, with D perhaps TRBD2 (5 bases). Trimming stripped 8 bases from V and 2 bases from J, with 10 bases between. CDR3 length equals 13 residues. In germline, CDR1 is SEHNR, CDR2 FQNEAQ (reference sequence). The CDR3 DNA sequence: TGTGCCAGCCGAGGGTTCCCCTACAATGAGCAGTTCTTC. Encoded protein: CASRGFPYNEQFF.

This clonotype was found a few times. The DNA for the CDR3 is TGTGCCAGCAGCAGTTACTTCCGGGGGCGCAACTCCTATGGCTACACCTTC. This gives the protein CASSSYFRGRNSYGYTF. This rearrangement joins TRBV4-2 to TRBJ1-2, with D perhaps matching TRBD1 (6 bases). Germline lookup yields CDR1 LGHNA and CDR2 YNFKEQ. The V gene lost 5 bases and the J gene lost 4 bases, with 23 bases spanning the gap. This CDR3 contains 17 residues.

This clonotype was seen ten or more times. This chain links TRBV5-1 with TRBJ2-5, with 9 bases fitting TRBD2. The CDR3 loop spans 16 amino acids. Germline assignment: CDR1 SGHRS and CDR2 YFSETQ. J gave up 1 base and V 0 bases, and 4 bases lay outside the gene matches. The CDR3 DNA sequence: TGCGCCAGCAGCTTGGTGGGAGCGGGGGGCCAAGAGACCCAGTACTTC. Its translation: CASSLVGAGGQETQYF.

Written as DNA, the CDR3 is TGTGCCAGCAGCGTCATACCGGGACAGACAAGAAATACGCAGTATTTT. The encoded protein is CASSVIPGQTRNTQYF. The chain employs TRBV9 and TRBJ2-3, with TRBD1 matching over 7 bases. The junction had 13 bases not matched to a gene; V was cut back by 2 bases and J by 7 bases. The CDR3 covers 16 residues. From germline, CDR1 is SGDLS and CDR2 YYNGEE.

The chain is built from TRBV28 and TRBJ2-7; 10 bases match TRBD1. V shed 3 bases, J shed 6 bases, and the junction held 5 bases outside the gene matches. The CDR3 consists of 14 residues. CDR1 is MDHEN and CDR2 is SYDVKM in the germline V gene. In DNA form, the CDR3 reads TGTGCCAGCAGTTTTGGGGACAGGGGCCGCGAGCAGTACTTC. Its translation is CASSFGDRGREQYF.

The chain links TRBV7-9 to TRBJ1-1, with D unclear. Between the trimmed V and J ends, which lost 4 bases and 6 bases, there was a span of 12 bases. The CDR3 spans 13 residues. CDR1 and CDR2 from the germline V gene are SEHNR and FQNEAQ (reference sequence). The CDR3, as DNA: TGTGCCAGCAGCTCCAGGCTAGGACCTGAAGCTTTCTTT. Amino acid sequence: CASSSRLGPEAFF. Supplemented by reference TRBV7-9 and TRBJ1-1, the full variable domain reads DTGVSQNPRHKITKRGQNVTFRCDPISEHNRLYWYRQTLGQGPEFLTYFQNEAQLEKSRLLSDRFSAERPKGSFSTLEIQRTEQGDSAMYLCASSSRLGPEAFFGQGTRLTVV.

There are a few counts of this clonotype. The gene calls are TRBV29-1 and TRBJ2-3; TRBD2 might be the D (7 bases). CDR1 SQVTM and CDR2 ANQGSEA come from the germline V gene. This CDR3 has 14 amino acids. V was trimmed by 1 base and J by 6 bases, leaving 14 bases between them. CDR3 amino acids: CSVEGGGLRDTQYF. The CDR3 DNA is TGCAGCGTTGAAGGGGGGGGCCTGCGGGATACGCAGTATTTT.

The chain employs TRBV4-3 and TRBJ2-5; possibly TRBD1 for D (6 bases). Germline CDR1 and CDR2: LGHNA and YSLEER. The CDR3 loop spans 15 amino acids. V was trimmed by 2 bases and J by 5 bases, leaving 15 bases between them. The CDR3: CASSQRDKRGETQYF. The CDR3 DNA reads TGCGCCAGCAGCCAACGGGACAAGCGTGGGGAGACCCAGTACTTC.

Only a few counts were recorded for this clonotype. This sequence joins TRBV5-1 and TRBJ1-2, with D possibly TRBD1 on 5 matching bases. The CDR3 length is 13 residues. Germline values: CDR1 SGHRS, CDR2 YFSETQ. Trimming cost V 7 bases and J 4 bases, with 14 bases left between them. This chain's CDR3 is CASRDGLLYGYTF. The DNA of the CDR3 is TGCGCCAGCCGGGACGGACTACTCTATGGCTACACCTTC.